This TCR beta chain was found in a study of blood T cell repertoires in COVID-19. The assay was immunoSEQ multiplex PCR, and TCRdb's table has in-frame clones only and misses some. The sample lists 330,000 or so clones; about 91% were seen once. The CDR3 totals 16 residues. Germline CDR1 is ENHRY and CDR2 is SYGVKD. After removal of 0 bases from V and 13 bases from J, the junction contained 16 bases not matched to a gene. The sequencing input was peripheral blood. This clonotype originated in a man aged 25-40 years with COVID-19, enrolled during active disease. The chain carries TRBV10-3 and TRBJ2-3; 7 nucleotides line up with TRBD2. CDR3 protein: CAISESITGGRESEYF. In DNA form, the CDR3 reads TGTGCCATCAGTGAGTCGATCACTGGCGGGCGGGAGTCCGAGTATTTT.